This TCR beta chain is from a study of STAT5B mutations in CD4+ large granular lymphocyte leukemia. The germline V and J ends were trimmed by 1 base and 4 bases, with 18 bases remaining between them. The CDR3 runs to 17 residues. Germline-derived CDR1 and CDR2 are LGHNA and YNFKEQ. Concerning this clone: The antigen is undetermined.

Produced via immunoSEQ multiplex PCR; TCRdb's table is partial and in-frame only. The table has approximately 41,000 clones, approximately 85% seen once. Study-level findings and limits: Main leukemic clonotypes were patient-specific, but roughly 25% appeared at low frequency elsewhere.

The sequence was collected from a human donor in good health. The chain recombines TRBV4-2 with TRBJ2-3, with a possible D match to TRBD2 (7 bases). What was sequenced was CD4+ T cells from blood buffy coats. The CDR3: CASSQAQGGAEADTQYF. CDR3 nucleotide sequence: TGTGCCAGCAGCCAAGCCCAAGGGGGGGCTGAGGCAGATACGCAGTATTTT.